The present T cell receptor (beta chain) was sequenced within a study of blood T cells in healthy people across ages. Total RNA was isolated from each sample in quantities of at least 6 micrograms. This CDR3 is 15 amino acids long. Trimming stripped 5 bases from V and 4 bases from J, with 16 bases between. Together with a sample-barcoded 5' primer, a J-beta primer mix was included in a second PCR lasting about 6 to 12 cycles. In TCRdb, the 5' RACE reads were re-called with MiXCR into one record per CDR3 protein. The data contain about 1.1 million distinct CDR3 sequences, roughly two fifths of them singletons.

The chain is built from TRBV12-3 or TRBV12-4 and TRBJ2-3; D may be TRBD2 (5 bases). The sequence derives from a young man in good health. Sample: blood. In DNA form, the CDR3 reads TGTGCCAGCAGTCCAAGACGGACCGGGGCAGATACGCAGTATTTT. This encodes CASSPRRTGADTQYF.